The 8 T cell receptor beta chains in this list originate from one sample, sequenced in a study of T-cell reconstitution after alpha-beta-depleted transplantation in children. Preparation of the TCRbeta library used unique molecular identifiers. TCRdb fed the PCR reads into MiXCR, producing one record per CDR3 protein. The top ten clones hold 6.1% of a sample with around 100,000 distinct CDR3 sequences, under 7% of them seen once. This specimen consisted of PBMCs, mostly from graft donor cells, obtained 60 days after TCRalphabeta/CD19-depleted stem cell transplant. These receptor sequences come from a female patient between 2 and 15 years old who had a stem cell transplant for Fanconi anemia, so the T cells may come from the graft donor.

Many counts were recorded for this clonotype. The DNA of the CDR3 is TGCAGCGTTGAGGGCCGCACAGATACGCAGTATTTT. As protein: CSVEGRTDTQYF. V is TRBV29-1 and J is TRBJ2-3; no firm D call. V lost 3 bases to trimming and J lost 1 base, with 5 bases between them. The germline gives CDR1 SQVTM, CDR2 ANQGSEA. The CDR3 covers 12 residues.

This clonotype was observed many times. The chain joins TRBV12-3 or TRBV12-4 to TRBJ2-1; the D gene is possibly TRBD1 (5 bases). CDR3 length: 14 amino acids. V shed 5 bases and J shed 11 bases, with 19 bases lying between them. The chain's CDR3 is CASSPQGLGTKQFF. Written as DNA, the CDR3 is TGTGCCAGCAGTCCTCAGGGCCTTGGAACCAAGCAGTTCTTC.

This rearrangement joins TRBV2 to TRBJ2-3, with 7 bases matching TRBD2. Germline CDR1 SNHLY, CDR2 FYNNEI. V was clipped by 7 bases and J by 9 bases; unmatched bases: 16. The CDR3 has 15 residues. The DNA for the CDR3 is TGTGCCAGCACTATCGGGACGGCGGCCGGGGGGACGCAGTATTTT. It codes for CASTIGTAAGGTQYF.

The chain is built from TRBV20-1 and TRBJ1-5; maybe TRBD1 (5 bases). The germline V gene has CDR1 DFQATT and CDR2 SNEGSKA (reference sequence). Trimming stripped 2 bases from V and 1 base from J, with 15 bases between. This CDR3 is 16 amino acids long. The CDR3 sequence is CSARRWGRVSNQPQHF. In DNA, the CDR3 is TGCAGTGCTAGAAGATGGGGCAGGGTCAGCAATCAGCCCCAGCATTTT.

This clonotype was counted ten times or more. The chain has TRBV20-1 and TRBJ2-7; 7 bases fit TRBD1. This CDR3 has 13 residues. The trim removed 5 bases at V and 5 bases at J, leaving 9 bases unmatched. Germline loops: CDR1 DFQATT, CDR2 SNEGSKA (reference sequence). CDR3 DNA sequence: TGCAGTGCTTTCAAGGACAGGCACAACGAGCAGTACTTC. Protein: CSAFKDRHNEQYF.

This clonotype was counted at least ten times. The chain is built from TRBV28 and TRBJ1-4; D ambiguous. V gave up 2 bases and J gave up 7 bases, with 8 bases separating them. Germline CDR1 MDHEN, CDR2 SYDVKM. This CDR3 has 13 residues. The CDR3 sequence: CASSLVGSEKLFF. The CDR3 bases are TGTGCCAGCAGTTTAGTGGGAAGTGAAAAACTGTTTTTT.

The CDR3: CASSLDGYSYEQYF. CDR3 in DNA: TGTGCCAGCAGCCTCGACGGCTATTCCTACGAGCAGTACTTC. This sequence joins TRBV9 and TRBJ2-7; D not resolved. Germline V lookup: CDR1 SGDLS, CDR2 YYNGEE. V dropped 4 bases and J dropped 1 base, with 12 bases sitting between them. The CDR3 contains 14 residues.

This clonotype was recorded at least ten times. The chain is built from TRBV5-1 and TRBJ2-2; D remains ambiguous. CDR3 length: 14 amino acids. Looked up from germline, CDR1 is SGHRS and CDR2 is YFSETQ. V was pared by 0 bases and J by 2 bases, with 5 bases between. This CDR3 is CASSLGLNTGELFF. In DNA, the CDR3 is TGCGCCAGCAGCTTGGGTTTAAACACCGGGGAGCTGTTTTTT.